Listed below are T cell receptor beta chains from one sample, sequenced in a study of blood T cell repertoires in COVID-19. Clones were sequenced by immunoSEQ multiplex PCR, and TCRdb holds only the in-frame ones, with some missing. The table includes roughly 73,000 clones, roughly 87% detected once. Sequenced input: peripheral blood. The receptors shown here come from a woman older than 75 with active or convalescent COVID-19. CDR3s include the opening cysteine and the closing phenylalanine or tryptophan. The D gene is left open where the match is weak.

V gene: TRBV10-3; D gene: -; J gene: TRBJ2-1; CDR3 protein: CAISDPGVGGGRGEQFF
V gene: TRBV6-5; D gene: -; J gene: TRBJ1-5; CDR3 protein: CASRATGGHQPQHF
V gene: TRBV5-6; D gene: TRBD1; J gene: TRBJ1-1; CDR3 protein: CASSPTGDTEAFF
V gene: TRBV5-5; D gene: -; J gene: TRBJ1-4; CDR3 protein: CASSFQGSNEKLFF
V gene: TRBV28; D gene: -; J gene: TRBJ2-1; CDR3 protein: CASRQNHNYYNEQFF
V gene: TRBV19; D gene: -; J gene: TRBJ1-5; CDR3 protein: CASTPSGYSVQPQHF
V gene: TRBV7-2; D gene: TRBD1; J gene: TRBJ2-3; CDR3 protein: CASSYDRGLTDTQYF
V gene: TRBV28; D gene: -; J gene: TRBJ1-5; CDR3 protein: CASSLGGEHQPQHF
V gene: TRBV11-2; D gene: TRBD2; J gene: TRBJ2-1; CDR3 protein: CASSLGAGTTYNEQFF
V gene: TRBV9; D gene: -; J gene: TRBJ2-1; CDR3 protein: CASSVDYDEQFF
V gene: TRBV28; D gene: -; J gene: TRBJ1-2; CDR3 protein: CASSLEDLLRGYTF
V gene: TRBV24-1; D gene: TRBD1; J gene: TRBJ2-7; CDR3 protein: CATSEAGGFEQYF
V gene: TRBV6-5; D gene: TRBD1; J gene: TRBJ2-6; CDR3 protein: CASSRGQGANVLTF
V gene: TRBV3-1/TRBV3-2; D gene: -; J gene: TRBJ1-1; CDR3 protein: CASSHRPMNTEAFF
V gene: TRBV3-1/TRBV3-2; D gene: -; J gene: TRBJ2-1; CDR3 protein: CASSHVEGEEQFF
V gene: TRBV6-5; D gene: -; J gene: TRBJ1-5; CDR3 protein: CASSSAVGGSNQPQHF
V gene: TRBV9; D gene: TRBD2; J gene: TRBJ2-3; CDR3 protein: CASSTARSAGKYTDTQYF
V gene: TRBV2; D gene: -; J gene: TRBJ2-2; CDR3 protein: CASSDRVLLTGELFF
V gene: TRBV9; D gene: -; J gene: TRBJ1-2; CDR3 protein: CASSVSSDLYGYTF
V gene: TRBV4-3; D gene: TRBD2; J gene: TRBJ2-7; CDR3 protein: CASSASGDSYEQYF
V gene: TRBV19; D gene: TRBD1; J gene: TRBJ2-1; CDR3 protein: CAIGTDRRAEFF
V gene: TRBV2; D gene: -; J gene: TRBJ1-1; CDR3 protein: CASRGDTVEAFF
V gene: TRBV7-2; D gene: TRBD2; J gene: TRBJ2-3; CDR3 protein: CASSLDPPTSAGTDTQYF
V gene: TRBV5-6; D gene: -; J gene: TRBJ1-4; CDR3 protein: CASRPRGNEKLFF
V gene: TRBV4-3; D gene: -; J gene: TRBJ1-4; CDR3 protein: CASSQVRRGRREKLFF
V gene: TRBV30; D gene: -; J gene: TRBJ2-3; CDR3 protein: CAWRTSGNTDTQYF
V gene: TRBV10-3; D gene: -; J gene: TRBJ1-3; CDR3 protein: CAISPGVPSSGNTIYF
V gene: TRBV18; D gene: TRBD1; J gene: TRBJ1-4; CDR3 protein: CASSPSLGQGSGNEKLFF
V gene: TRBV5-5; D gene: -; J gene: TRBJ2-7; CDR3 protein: CASTYNAVGSYEQYF
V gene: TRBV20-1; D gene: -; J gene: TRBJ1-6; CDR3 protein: CSAREGSPLHF